This TCR beta chain comes out of a study of CD8 T cells in ankylosing spondylitis. V lost 1 base and J lost 7; bases outside the gene matches: 4. The V gene's germline CDR1 is SEHNR and CDR2 FQNEAQ (reference sequence). This CDR3 contains 14 residues. The table lists this clonotype with a few counts. TCRdb itself ran the 5' RACE reads through MiXCR, one entry per CDR3 protein. This table holds around 150,000 distinct CDR3 sequences, about 6.7% found once. The chain joins TRBV7-9 to TRBJ2-1, with 7 bases aligning to TRBD1. Sequencing was performed on blood, either unsorted or a sorted T cell fraction (not recorded which). The receptor was isolated from a female donor with ankylosing spondylitis or in good health (not recorded which). The CDR3 coding sequence is TGTGCCAGCAGCTTAGGGGACAGCCAAAATGAGCAGTTCTTC. Residues: CASSLGDSQNEQFF.